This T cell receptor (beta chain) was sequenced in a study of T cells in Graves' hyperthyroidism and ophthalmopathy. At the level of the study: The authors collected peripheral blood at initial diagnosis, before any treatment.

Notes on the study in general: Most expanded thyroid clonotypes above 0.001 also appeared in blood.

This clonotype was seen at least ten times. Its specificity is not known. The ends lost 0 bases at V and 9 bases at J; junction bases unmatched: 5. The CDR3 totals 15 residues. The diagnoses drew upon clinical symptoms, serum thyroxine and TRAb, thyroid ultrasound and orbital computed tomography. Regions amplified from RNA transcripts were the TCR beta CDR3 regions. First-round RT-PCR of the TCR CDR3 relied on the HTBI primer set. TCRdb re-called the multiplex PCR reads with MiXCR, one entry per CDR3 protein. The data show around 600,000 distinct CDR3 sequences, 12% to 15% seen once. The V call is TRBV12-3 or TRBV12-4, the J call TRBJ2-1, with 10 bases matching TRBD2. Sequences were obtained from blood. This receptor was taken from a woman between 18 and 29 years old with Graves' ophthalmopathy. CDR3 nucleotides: TGTGCCAGCAGTTTAGCGCTAGCGGGAGTCACTGAGCAGTTCTTC. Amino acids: CASSLALAGVTEQFF.